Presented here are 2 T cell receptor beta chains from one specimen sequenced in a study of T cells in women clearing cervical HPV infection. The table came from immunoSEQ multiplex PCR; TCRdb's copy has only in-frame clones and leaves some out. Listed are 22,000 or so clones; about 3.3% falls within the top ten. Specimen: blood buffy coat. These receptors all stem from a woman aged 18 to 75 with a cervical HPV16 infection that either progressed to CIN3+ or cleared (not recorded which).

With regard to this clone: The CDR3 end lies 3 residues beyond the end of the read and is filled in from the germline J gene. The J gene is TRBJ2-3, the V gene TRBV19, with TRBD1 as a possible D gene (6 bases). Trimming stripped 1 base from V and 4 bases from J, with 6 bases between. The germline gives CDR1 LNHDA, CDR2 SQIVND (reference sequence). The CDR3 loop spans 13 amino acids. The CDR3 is CASSIGTADTQYF. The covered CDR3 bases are TGTGCCAGTAGTATAGGGACAGCAGATACG. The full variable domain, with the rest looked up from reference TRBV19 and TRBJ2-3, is DGGITQSPKYLFRKEGQNVTLSCEQNLNHDAMYWYRQDPGQGLRLIYYSQIVNDFQKGDIAEGYSVSREKKESFPLTVTSAQKNPTAFYLCASSIGTADTQYFGPGTRLTVL.

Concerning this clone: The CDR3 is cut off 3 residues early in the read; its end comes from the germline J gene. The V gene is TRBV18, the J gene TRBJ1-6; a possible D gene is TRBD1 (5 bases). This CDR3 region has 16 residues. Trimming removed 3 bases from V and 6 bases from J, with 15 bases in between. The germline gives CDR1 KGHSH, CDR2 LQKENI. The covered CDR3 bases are TGTGCCAGCTCACCCCAGCCCCGACAGAGTAATTCACCC. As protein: CASSPQPRQSNSP. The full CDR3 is CASSPQPRQSNSPLHF.